These 26 T cell receptor beta chains share one sample of origin, sequenced in a study of blood T cell repertoires in COVID-19. Repertoires were generated with immunoSEQ multiplex PCR, while TCRdb's copy carries only in-frame clones and drops some. The sample includes over 150,000 clones, approximately 82% of them seen just once. The sequencing input was peripheral blood. These receptors were taken from a woman of 80 years or more with active or convalescent COVID-19.

This clone has just a few counts. V gene TRBV10-1 combines with J gene TRBJ2-5; D gene uncertain. V was clipped by 0 bases and J by 10 bases, with 18 bases between them. The germline CDR1 and CDR2 sequences are WNHNN and SYGVQD (reference sequence). There are 15 residues in the CDR3. CDR3: CASSESTIGREVQYF. CDR3 nucleotide sequence: TGCGCCAGCAGTGAGTCGACGATCGGAAGAGAGGTCCAGTACTTC.

The chain recombines TRBV3-1 (or the pseudogene TRBV3-2) with TRBJ1-5, with D possibly matching TRBD1 (5 bases). Trimming took off 1 base at V and 6 bases at J, with 13 bases between the two ends. This CDR3 has 15 amino acids. From germline, CDR1 is LGHDT and CDR2 YNNKEL (reference sequence). CDR3 bases: TGTGCCAGCAGCCAAGGTTTAGGGGTGGGTCAGCCCCAGCATTTT. Its translation is CASSQGLGVGQPQHF.

The V and J genes are TRBV24-1 and TRBJ2-3, with D unresolved. V lost 4 bases and J 5 bases, leaving 12 bases between the germline ends. Germline loops: CDR1 KGHDR, CDR2 SFDVKD. This CDR3 spans 14 amino acids. The DNA of the CDR3 is TGTGCCACCAGTGACCCCTTTTTACAAGATACGCAGTATTTT. Its translation: CATSDPFLQDTQYF.

The chain is built from TRBV12-5 and TRBJ2-1, with 11 positions matching TRBD2. Losses at the gene ends were 5 bases for V and 9 bases for J; bases not matched to a gene: 6. Germline CDR1 LGHNT, CDR2 FRNRAP. The CDR3 is 14 amino acids. CDR3 nucleotides: TGTGCTAGTGGTCGACTAGCGGGATTGGGTGAGCAGTTCTTC. It specifies CASGRLAGLGEQFF.

The table lists this clone with a few counts. V usage is TRBV7-2 and J usage is TRBJ2-1; D might be TRBD1 (6 bases). The CDR3 is made up of 15 amino acids. CDR1 is SGHTA, CDR2 FQGNSA, per germline. V shed 1 base and J shed 6 bases, with 13 bases lying between them. CDR3: CASSLEAQGSNEQFF. For the CDR3, the DNA is TGTGCCAGCAGCTTAGAGGCCCAGGGGAGCAATGAGCAGTTCTTC.

In its sample, this clone was seen a few times. The V and J genes are TRBV5-1 and TRBJ1-2, with TRBD1 matching 10 bases. The V gene end was trimmed by 4 bases and the J gene end by 3 bases; junction bases not matched to a gene: 0. This CDR3 is 13 amino acids long. Germline lookup yields CDR1 SGHRS and CDR2 YFSETQ. This chain's CDR3 is CASSGTGDYGYTF. The CDR3 nucleotides read TGCGCCAGCAGCGGGACAGGGGACTATGGCTACACCTTC.

J is TRBJ2-7 and V is TRBV5-4, with 8 bases that match TRBD1. CDR3 length: 14 amino acids. The germline V gene encodes CDR1 SGHNT and CDR2 YYREEE (reference sequence). The junction had 10 bases not matched to a gene; V was cut back by 4 bases and J by 7 bases. Here the CDR3 reads CASSVGQGQGEQYF. DNA of the CDR3: TGTGCCAGCAGCGTAGGACAGGGTCAAGGTGAGCAGTACTTC.

The chain links TRBV6-5 to TRBJ2-7, with D possibly matching TRBD1 (6 bases). Trimming shortened V by 2 bases and J by 3 bases, and 11 bases separated the two germline ends. CDR1 is MNHEY and CDR2 is SVGAGI in the germline V gene. The CDR3 is made up of 14 amino acids. CDR3 in amino acids: CASSYEGGYYEQYF. CDR3 DNA sequence: TGTGCCAGCAGTTACGAAGGGGGATACTACGAGCAGTACTTC.

The chain recombines TRBV25-1 with TRBJ2-1; D remains ambiguous. V was cut by 5 bases and J by 4 bases, with 6 bases left in between. This CDR3 has 12 residues. Germline assignment: CDR1 MGHDK and CDR2 SYGVNS. The CDR3 reads CASSPGYNEQFF. The CDR3 DNA reads as TGTGCCAGCAGTCCGGGTTACAATGAGCAGTTCTTC.

Details on this clone: The sample holds other DNA sequences that translate to the same CDR3. V usage is TRBV7-2 and J usage is TRBJ1-2; 9 nucleotides line up with TRBD1. V was pared by 5 bases and J by 5 bases, with 3 bases of the junction left unmatched. The germline CDR1 and CDR2 sequences are SGHTA and FQGNSA. The CDR3 is 13 residues long. The CDR3: CASSAGQGYGYTF. CDR3 nucleotide sequence: TGTGCCAGCAGCGCGGGACAGGGATATGGCTACACCTTC.

The chain uses TRBV28 and TRBJ2-7, with D possibly being TRBD1 (6 bases). The length of the CDR3 is 12 residues. V was pared by 4 bases and J by 6 bases, with 10 bases between. CDR1 is MDHEN and CDR2 is SYDVKM in the germline V gene. CDR3 nucleotide sequence: TGTGCCAGCAGTTACAGGGTTTTCGAGCAGTACTTC. As protein: CASSYRVFEQYF. Full variable domain (outside the CDR3, taken from reference TRBV28 and TRBJ2-7): DVKVTQSSRYLVKRTGEKVFLECVQDMDHENMFWYRQDPGLGLRLIYFSYDVKMKEKGDIPEGYSVSREKKERFSLILESASTNQTSMYLCASSYRVFEQYFGPGTRLTVT.

The gene calls are TRBV6-4 and TRBJ1-2; D ambiguous. V was trimmed by 2 bases and J by 5 bases, leaving 21 bases between them. The CDR3 contains 17 residues. Germline CDR1 MRHNA, CDR2 SNTAGT. CDR3 DNA: TGTGCCAGCAGTGACCCGAATACAGCCGGGGTTCGATATGGCTACACCTTC. Protein: CASSDPNTAGVRYGYTF.

The rearrangement joins TRBV4-1 to TRBJ2-5; 10 nucleotides line up with TRBD2. The CDR3 sequence is 15 residues long. V lost 2 bases, J lost 4 bases, and 4 bases stayed unmatched. Per germline, CDR1 MGHRA and CDR2 YSYEKL. The CDR3 protein is CASSQLAGERETQYF. The CDR3 coding sequence is TGCGCCAGCAGCCAACTAGCGGGAGAGAGAGAGACCCAGTACTTC.

The chain couples TRBV3-1 (or the pseudogene TRBV3-2) to TRBJ2-3; the D gene is possibly TRBD2 (6 bases). The V gene lost 1 base and the J gene lost 0 bases, with 23 bases spanning the gap. The CDR3 totals 20 residues. Germline CDR1 reads LGHDT; CDR2 reads YNNKEL (reference sequence). CDR3 sequence reads: CASSQGTGTSGGFSTDTQYF. DNA of the CDR3: TGTGCCAGCAGCCAAGGGACCGGGACTTCAGGTGGTTTTAGCACAGATACGCAGTATTTT.

In its sample, this clone was seen once. The chain has TRBV7-9 and TRBJ1-2, with D perhaps TRBD1 (6 bases). Trimming took 2 bases from V and 8 from J, leaving 12 bases between them. The CDR3 contains 13 residues. Germline V gene sequence: CDR1 SEHNR, CDR2 FQNEAQ (reference sequence). The CDR3 region is CASSLSGQRGYTF. The CDR3 coding sequence is TGTGCCAGCAGCTTATCTGGACAGCGGGGCTACACCTTC. Supplemented by reference TRBV7-9 and TRBJ1-2, the full variable domain reads DTGVSQNPRHKITKRGQNVTFRCDPISEHNRLYWYRQTLGQGPEFLTYFQNEAQLEKSRLLSDRFSAERPKGSFSTLEIQRTEQGDSAMYLCASSLSGQRGYTFGSGTRLTVV.

Here the CDR3 DNA reads TGTGCCAGCAGCTTAGAGAGGACCTACGAGCAGTACTTC. Translation gives CASSLERTYEQYF. The chain recombines TRBV7-2 with TRBJ2-7; D not resolved. The germline gives CDR1 SGHTA, CDR2 FQGNSA. The CDR3 totals 13 residues. Trimming removed 1 base at V and 2 bases at J, with 6 bases between.

This rearrangement joins TRBV30 to TRBJ2-7, with a tentative D call TRBD1 (5 bases). Germline V gives CDR1 GTSNPN, CDR2 SVGIG (reference sequence). V lost 1 base, J lost 5 bases, and 18 bases lay in between. The CDR3 loop spans 15 amino acids. The CDR3 region is CAWSGPDIRFHEQYF. As DNA, the CDR3 is TGTGCCTGGAGTGGACCGGACATTCGGTTCCACGAGCAGTACTTC.

This sequence joins TRBV19 and TRBJ1-1, with 9 bases fitting TRBD1. V was pared by 5 bases and J by 5 bases, with 9 bases of the junction left unmatched. The CDR3 spans 15 residues. Germline V gives CDR1 LNHDA, CDR2 SQIVND (reference sequence). CDR3 amino acids: CASSPRGQGRTEAFF. The CDR3 region has the DNA TGTGCCAGTAGTCCTAGGGGACAGGGCCGGACTGAAGCTTTCTTT.

This clone was seen a single time. The V gene is TRBV3-1 (or the pseudogene TRBV3-2), the J gene TRBJ2-1; D perhaps matches TRBD2 (5 bases). Trimming removed 4 bases at V and 2 bases at J, with 9 bases between. The CDR3 length is 14 residues. CDR1 is LGHDT and CDR2 is YNNKEL in the germline V gene (reference sequence). The CDR3, as DNA: TGTGCCAGCAGCCCGTGGACTCCCTACAATGAGCAGTTCTTC. As protein: CASSPWTPYNEQFF.

This clone was observed a few times. The chain is built from TRBV27 and TRBJ2-2; maybe TRBD2 (6 bases). V was pared by 0 bases and J by 6 bases, with 14 bases between. The CDR3 has 16 amino acids. CDR1 MNHEY and CDR2 SMNVEV come from the germline V gene (reference sequence). This CDR3 is CASSLSAGIPAGELFF. The CDR3 bases are TGTGCCAGCAGTTTATCCGCGGGGATTCCCGCCGGGGAGCTGTTTTTT.

The chain employs TRBV3-1 (or the pseudogene TRBV3-2) and TRBJ2-3, with 11 bases matching TRBD2. V lost 1 base, J lost 9 bases, and 12 bases stayed unmatched. Germline CDR1 LGHDT, CDR2 YNNKEL (reference sequence). This CDR3 is built from 17 residues. DNA of the CDR3: TGTGCCAGCAGCCAAGGACCCCACCGCGCTAGCGGGGGGACGCAGTATTTT. This sequence encodes CASSQGPHRASGGTQYF.

CDR3 nucleotides: TGCGCCAGCAGTGATGTTAGCGCGAATAATGAGCAGTTCTTC. It encodes CASSDVSANNEQFF. The chain combines TRBV5-1 with TRBJ2-1; a possible D gene is TRBD2 (5 bases). V lost 5 bases and J 7 bases, leaving 16 bases between the germline ends. The CDR3 is made up of 14 amino acids. Looked up from germline, CDR1 is SGHRS and CDR2 is YFSETQ. Together with reference TRBV5-1 and TRBJ2-1, the CDR3 gives the full variable domain: KAGVTQTPRYLIKTRGQQVTLSCSPISGHRSVSWYQQTPGQGLQFLFEYFSETQRNKGNFPGRFSGRQFSNSRSEMNVSTLELGDSALYLCASSDVSANNEQFFGPGTRLTVL.

This clone has just one count. The rearrangement links TRBV10-2 to TRBJ1-2, with TRBD1 matching over 7 bases. The CDR3 runs to 16 residues. Germline V gives CDR1 WSHSY, CDR2 SAAADI. V lost 0 bases and J lost 5; bases outside the gene matches: 9. The CDR3 DNA reads TGCGCCAGCAGTGAGTCCCCGACAGGGTATGAGTATGGCTACACCTTC. Translating it yields CASSESPTGYEYGYTF.

The rearrangement uses TRBV6-6 and TRBJ1-1; D gene unclear. Germline V gene sequence: CDR1 MNHNY, CDR2 SVGAGI (reference sequence). V was clipped by 4 bases and J by 4 bases, with 10 bases between them. The CDR3 is made up of 13 amino acids. The CDR3 here is CASSSEAGTEAFF. CDR3 nucleotides: TGTGCCAGCAGTTCTGAGGCGGGCACTGAAGCTTTCTTT.

The genes are TRBV28 and TRBJ2-2; 8 bases fit TRBD1. Losses at the gene ends were 6 bases for V and 6 bases for J; bases not matched to a gene: 12. Germline V gene data show CDR1 as MDHEN and CDR2 as SYDVKM. CDR3 length: 16 residues. As DNA, the CDR3 is TGTGCCAGCAGCAGACCTCAGGGGGCGGCTGCCGGGGAGCTGTTTTTT. It specifies CASSRPQGAAAGELFF.

The rearrangement joins TRBV12-3 or TRBV12-4 to TRBJ1-1; 8 nucleotides match TRBD1. The V gene end was trimmed by 8 bases and the J gene end by 6 bases; junction bases not matched to a gene: 8. The length of the CDR3 is 13 residues. CDR3 loop: CASGPGGASEAFF. The DNA for the CDR3 is TGTGCCAGCGGACCAGGGGGCGCCTCTGAAGCTTTCTTT.